Described below is a single T cell receptor (beta chain) sequence and its context. Its target antigen remains unknown. The input lacks base qualities; no much larger clone sits a single base away. The sample belongs to a study of multiple sclerosis patients with progressive multifocal leukoencephalopathy (dated by TCRdb to about 2019). A note on the overall study: The controls were a handful of MS patients treated with natalizumab who did not develop PML and who were sampled longitudinally. The study was designed to detect JC virus-specific or public T-cell expansions arising at the time of PML onset. Two patients on natalizumab who later developed PML were tracked over time from before therapy, through 6 and 12 months, up to PML onset. The study examined peripheral T and B cells of MS patients who developed PML (4 under natalizumab, 1 after alemtuzumab) and treated patients who did not.

The time point label for this specimen denotes: before natalizumab initiation. Every listed patient had earlier received interferon beta, and every PML patient was female. T0 blood samples were collected before the first natalizumab infusion. Ficoll-Hypaque density gradient centrifugation was used to isolate peripheral blood mononuclear cells. CDR1 is given as MRHNA and CDR2 as SNTAGT, both from the germline V gene. V gives up 4 bases and J gives up 4 bases, and the segment between their germline ends measures 14 bases. Measured from the cysteine to the phenylalanine, the CDR3 is 16 residues long. Of all the DNA, just the CDR3 is kept, 48 bases in frame from base 1. Points the paper makes about the study in general: When PML developed, no shared TRBV or TRBJ gene usage and no preferred TRBV-TRBJ pairings were found. Because of the small, descriptive cohort, whether findings reflect JC virus infection or general immunocompromise remained unclear. Only PML patients had TRB clones above 0.5% frequency, but the clones expanded at PML onset were already present before and during natalizumab therapy. Lower normalized Shannon entropy suggested less diverse TRB repertoires in most PML patients, whereas the natalizumab-treated controls showed values near 1. Analysis was limited to peripheral blood, even though cerebrospinal fluid or brain lymphocytes might be more informative for natalizumab-associated PML.

Using the immunoSEQ two-step multiplex PCR at survey-level depth, TRB CDR3 regions were amplified from genomic DNA. Synthetic inline TR CDR3 controls covering all V-J pairings were spiked into each PCR to estimate template counts and remove amplification bias. Reads went through processing to reduce amplification and sequencing bias, and quantification was done against synthetic TR CDR3 analogs. Concerning the study's data processing: In ImmunoSEQ Analyzer, raw data were processed so that out-of-frame sequences and CDR3s with stop codons were removed, with gene names following IMGT nomenclature. Normalized Shannon entropy, defined as 1 minus Pielou's evenness, was used to summarize repertoire diversity. TRB sequences were treated as identical only when sharing V gene, J gene and CDR3. Public PML clonotypes were CDR3s shared by two or more PML-onset samples but absent earlier, in controls, and in public databases. Position-by-position CDR3 amino acid composition was analyzed in Skylign with the observed count method. TCRdb took over this immuneACCESS table, retaining in-frame rearrangements with V and J assigned. Such tables are incomplete; in checked studies, under half of the missing clones stem from an unresolved V gene, and the remainder is unexplained. V, J and clone size were drawn from that table, and D and trimming were deduced from the DNA. This sample holds approximately 27,000 clones; more than 70% were observed only once. Under 1.2% of the sample goes to the ten largest clones.

Sequencing used PBMCs. This receptor was identified in a human donor with multiple sclerosis. The sequence links TRBV6-4 to TRBJ2-6; perhaps TRBD2 is the D gene, with 5 bases matching. The CDR3 reads as follows: CASSGLSGSGANVLTF. The DNA is as follows: TGTGCCAGCAGTGGACTTTCGGGGTCAGGGGCCAACGTCCTGACTTTC.